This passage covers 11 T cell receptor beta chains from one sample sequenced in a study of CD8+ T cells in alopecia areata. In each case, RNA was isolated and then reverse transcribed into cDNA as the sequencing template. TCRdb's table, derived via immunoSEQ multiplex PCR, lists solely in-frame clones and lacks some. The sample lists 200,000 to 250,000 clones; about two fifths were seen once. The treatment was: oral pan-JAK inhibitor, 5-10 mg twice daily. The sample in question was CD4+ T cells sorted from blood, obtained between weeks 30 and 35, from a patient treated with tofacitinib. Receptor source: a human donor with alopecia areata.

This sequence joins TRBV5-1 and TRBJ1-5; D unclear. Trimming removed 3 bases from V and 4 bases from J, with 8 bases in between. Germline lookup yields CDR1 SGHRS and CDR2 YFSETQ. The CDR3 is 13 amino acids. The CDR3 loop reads CASSSQGNQPQHF. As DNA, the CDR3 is TGCGCCAGCAGCTCCCAAGGGAATCAGCCCCAGCATTTT.

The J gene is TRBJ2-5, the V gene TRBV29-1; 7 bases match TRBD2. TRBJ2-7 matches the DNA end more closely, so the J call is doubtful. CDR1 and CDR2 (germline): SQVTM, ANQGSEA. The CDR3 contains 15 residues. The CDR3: CSVEEGRGTGYEQYF. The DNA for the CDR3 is TGCAGCGTTGAAGAGGGGAGGGGAACGGGCTACGAGCAGTACTTC.

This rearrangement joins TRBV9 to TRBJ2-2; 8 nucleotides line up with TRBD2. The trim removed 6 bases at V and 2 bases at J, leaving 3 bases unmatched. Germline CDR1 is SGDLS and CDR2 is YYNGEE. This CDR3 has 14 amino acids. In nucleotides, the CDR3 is TGTGCCAGCACCAGGACTAGCAACACCGGGGAGCTGTTTTTT. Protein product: CASTRTSNTGELFF.

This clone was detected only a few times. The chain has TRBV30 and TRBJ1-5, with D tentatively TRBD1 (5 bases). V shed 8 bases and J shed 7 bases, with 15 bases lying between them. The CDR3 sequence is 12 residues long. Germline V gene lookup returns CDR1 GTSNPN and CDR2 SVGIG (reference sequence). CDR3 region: CAGGREGQPQHF. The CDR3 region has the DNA TGTGCCGGGGGTCGGGAGGGCCAGCCCCAGCATTTT. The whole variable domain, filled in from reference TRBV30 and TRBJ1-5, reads SQTIHQWPATLVQPVGSPLSLECTVEGTSNPNLYWYRQAAGRGLQLLFYSVGIGQISSEVPQNLSASRPQDRQFILSSKKLLLSDSGFYLCAGGREGQPQHFGDGTRLSIL.

The CDR3: CAWKKGGAAGHSRKAFF. The CDR3 region has the DNA TGTGCCTGGAAAAAAGGGGGGGCGGCAGGCCATTCGCGGAAGGCTTTCTTT. This rearrangement joins TRBV30 to TRBJ1-1; D perhaps matches TRBD1 (6 bases). Deletions cut 4 bases from V and 11 bases from J, with 32 bases between. This CDR3 has 17 residues. Germline-derived CDR1 and CDR2 are GTSNPN and SVGIG (reference sequence).

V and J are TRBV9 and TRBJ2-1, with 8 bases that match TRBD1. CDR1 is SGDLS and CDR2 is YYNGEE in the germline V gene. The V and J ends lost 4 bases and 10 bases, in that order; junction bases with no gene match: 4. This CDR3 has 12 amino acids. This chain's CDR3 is CASSTSGGEQFF. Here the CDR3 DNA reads TGTGCCAGCAGCACATCAGGGGGCGAGCAGTTCTTC.

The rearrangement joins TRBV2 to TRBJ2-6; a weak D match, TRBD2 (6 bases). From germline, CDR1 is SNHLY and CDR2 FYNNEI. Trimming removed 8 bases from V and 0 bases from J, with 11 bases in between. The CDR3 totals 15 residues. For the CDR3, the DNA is TGTGCCAGCGCGGGGAAGAGCTCTGGGGCCAACGTCCTGACTTTC. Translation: CASAGKSSGANVLTF.

CDR3 sequence (DNA): TGCAGCGTTAAGACAGGGGTCACCTTTTCCTCTGGAAACACCATATATTTT. Translation: CSVKTGVTFSSGNTIYF. This sequence joins TRBV29-1 and TRBJ1-3; 8 bases are a match to TRBD1. Germline values: CDR1 SQVTM, CDR2 ANQGSEA. V shed 5 bases and J 0 bases; nucleotides not matched to a gene: 12. This CDR3 region has 17 residues.

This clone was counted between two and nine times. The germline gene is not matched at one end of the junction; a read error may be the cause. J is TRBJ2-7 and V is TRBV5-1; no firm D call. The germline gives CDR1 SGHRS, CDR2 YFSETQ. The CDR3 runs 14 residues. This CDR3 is CASRLGGNSYEQYF. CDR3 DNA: TGCGCCAGCAGGTTGGGCGGAAACTCCTACGAGCAGTACTTC.

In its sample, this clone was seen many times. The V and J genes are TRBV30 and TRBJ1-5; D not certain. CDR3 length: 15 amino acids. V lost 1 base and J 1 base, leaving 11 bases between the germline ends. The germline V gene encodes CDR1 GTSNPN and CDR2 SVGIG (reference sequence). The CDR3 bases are TGTGCCTGGAGTGCCCTTGGTCCGAGCAATCAGCCCCAGCATTTT. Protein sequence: CAWSALGPSNQPQHF.

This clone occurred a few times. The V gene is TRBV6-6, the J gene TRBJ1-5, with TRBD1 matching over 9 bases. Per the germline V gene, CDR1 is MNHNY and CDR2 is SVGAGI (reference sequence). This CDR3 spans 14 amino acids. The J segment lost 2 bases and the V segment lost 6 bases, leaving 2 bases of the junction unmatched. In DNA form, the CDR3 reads TGTGCCAGCAGACAGGGGGCGGGCAATCAGCCCCAGCATTTT. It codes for CASRQGAGNQPQHF.